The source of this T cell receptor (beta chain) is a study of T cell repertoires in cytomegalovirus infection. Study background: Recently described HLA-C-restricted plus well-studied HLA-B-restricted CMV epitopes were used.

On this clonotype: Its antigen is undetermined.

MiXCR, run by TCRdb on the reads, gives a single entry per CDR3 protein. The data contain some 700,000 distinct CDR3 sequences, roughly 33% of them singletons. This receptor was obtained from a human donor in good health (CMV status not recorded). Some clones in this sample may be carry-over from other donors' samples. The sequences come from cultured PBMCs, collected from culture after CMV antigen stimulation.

CDR3: CASSQDGYNEQFF. CDR3 nucleotide sequence: TGTGCCAGCAGCCAGGACGGTTACAATGAGCAGTTCTTC. The chain employs TRBV6-5 and TRBJ2-1; D is uncertain. This CDR3 has 13 residues. The V and J ends lost 6 bases and 4 bases respectively, with 10 bases between them. Germline V gene lookup returns CDR1 MNHEY and CDR2 SVGAGI.